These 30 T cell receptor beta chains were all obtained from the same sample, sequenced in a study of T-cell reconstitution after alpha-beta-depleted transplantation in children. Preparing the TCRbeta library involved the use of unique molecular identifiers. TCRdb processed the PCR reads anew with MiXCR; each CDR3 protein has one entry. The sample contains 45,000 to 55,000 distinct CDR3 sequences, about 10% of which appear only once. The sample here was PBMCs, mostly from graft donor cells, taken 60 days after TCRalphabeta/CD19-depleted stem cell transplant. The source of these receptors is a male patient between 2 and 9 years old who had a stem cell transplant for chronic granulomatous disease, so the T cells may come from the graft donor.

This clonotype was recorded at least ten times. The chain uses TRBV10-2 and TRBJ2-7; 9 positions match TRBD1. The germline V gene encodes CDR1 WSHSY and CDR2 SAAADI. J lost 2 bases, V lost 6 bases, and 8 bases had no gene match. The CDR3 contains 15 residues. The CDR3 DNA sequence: TGCGCCAGCAGCGAGGGGACAGGGAATACCTACGAGCAGTACTTC. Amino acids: CASSEGTGNTYEQYF.

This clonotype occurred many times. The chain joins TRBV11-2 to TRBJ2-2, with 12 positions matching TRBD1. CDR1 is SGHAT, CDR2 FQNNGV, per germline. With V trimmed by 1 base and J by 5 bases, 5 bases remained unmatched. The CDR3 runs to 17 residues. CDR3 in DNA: TGTGCCAGCAGCTTAGGTCCGGGACAGGGGGCAACCGGGGAGCTGTTTTTT. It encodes CASSLGPGQGATGELFF.

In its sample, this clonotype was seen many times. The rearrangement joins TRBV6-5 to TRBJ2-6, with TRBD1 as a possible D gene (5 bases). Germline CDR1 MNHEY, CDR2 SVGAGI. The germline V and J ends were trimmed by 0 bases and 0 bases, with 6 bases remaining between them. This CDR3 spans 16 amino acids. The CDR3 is CASSYSRGSGANVLTF. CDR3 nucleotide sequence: TGTGCCAGCAGTTACTCAAGGGGCTCTGGGGCCAACGTCCTGACTTTC.

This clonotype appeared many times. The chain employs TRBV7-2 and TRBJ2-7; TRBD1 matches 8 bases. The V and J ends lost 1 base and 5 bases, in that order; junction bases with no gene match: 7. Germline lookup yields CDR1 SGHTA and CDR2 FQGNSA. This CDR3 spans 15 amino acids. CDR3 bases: TGTGCCAGCAGCTTAGTGAGGACAGGGTCCCACGAGCAGTACTTC. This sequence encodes CASSLVRTGSHEQYF.

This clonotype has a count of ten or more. The CDR3 nucleotides read TGCGCCAGCAGCCAAGATCTGGACAGTTGGGATGAGCAGTTCTTC. The encoded protein is CASSQDLDSWDEQFF. The chain carries TRBV4-3 and TRBJ2-1; D possibly corresponds to TRBD1 (6 bases). Between the trimmed V and J ends, which lost 0 bases and 8 bases, there was a span of 14 bases. CDR1 is LGHNA and CDR2 is YSLEER in the germline V gene. The CDR3 spans 15 residues.

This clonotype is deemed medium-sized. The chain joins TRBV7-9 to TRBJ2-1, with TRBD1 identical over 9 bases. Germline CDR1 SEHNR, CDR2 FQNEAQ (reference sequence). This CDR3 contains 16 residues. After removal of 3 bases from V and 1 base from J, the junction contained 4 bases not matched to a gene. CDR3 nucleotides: TGTGCCAGCAGCTTGGGGACAGGGAGGTCCTACAATGAGCAGTTCTTC. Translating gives CASSLGTGRSYNEQFF.

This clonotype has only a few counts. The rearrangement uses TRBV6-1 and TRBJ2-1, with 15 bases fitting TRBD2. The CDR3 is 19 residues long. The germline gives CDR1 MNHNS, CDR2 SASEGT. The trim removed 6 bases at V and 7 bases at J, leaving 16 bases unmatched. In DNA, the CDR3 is TGTGCCAGCAGCCGCGGACTAGCGGGAGGGCCCCCACGCTTGAATGAGCAGTTCTTC. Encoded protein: CASSRGLAGGPPRLNEQFF.

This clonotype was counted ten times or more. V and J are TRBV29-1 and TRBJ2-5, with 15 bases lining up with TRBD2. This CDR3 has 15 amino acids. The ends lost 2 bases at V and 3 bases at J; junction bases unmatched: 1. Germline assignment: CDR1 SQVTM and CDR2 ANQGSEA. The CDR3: CSVERTSGREETQYF. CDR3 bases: TGCAGCGTTGAACGGACTAGCGGGAGGGAAGAGACCCAGTACTTC.

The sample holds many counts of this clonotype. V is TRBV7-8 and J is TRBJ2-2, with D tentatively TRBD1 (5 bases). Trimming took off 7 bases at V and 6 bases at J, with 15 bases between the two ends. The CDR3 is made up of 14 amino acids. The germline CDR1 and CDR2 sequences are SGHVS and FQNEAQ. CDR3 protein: CASISKTVAGELFF. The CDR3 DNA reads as TGTGCCAGCATTTCCAAGACAGTCGCCGGGGAGCTGTTTTTT.

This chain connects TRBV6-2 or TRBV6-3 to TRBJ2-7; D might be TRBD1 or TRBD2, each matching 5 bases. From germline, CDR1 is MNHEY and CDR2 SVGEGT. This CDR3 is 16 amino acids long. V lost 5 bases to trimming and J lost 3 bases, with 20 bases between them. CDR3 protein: CASSHTAGAPNYEQYF. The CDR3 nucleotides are TGTGCCAGCAGTCACACGGCCGGGGCGCCGAACTACGAGCAGTACTTC.

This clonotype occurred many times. This CDR3 reads CASSEFGSGSTDTQYF. The CDR3 DNA sequence: TGTGCCAGCAGTGAATTTGGTAGCGGGAGCACAGATACGCAGTATTTT. This chain uses TRBV25-1 with TRBJ2-3; 7 nucleotides match TRBD2. The germline gives CDR1 MGHDK, CDR2 SYGVNS. V dropped 1 base and J dropped 0; count of bases not matched to a gene: 4. CDR3 length: 16 amino acids.

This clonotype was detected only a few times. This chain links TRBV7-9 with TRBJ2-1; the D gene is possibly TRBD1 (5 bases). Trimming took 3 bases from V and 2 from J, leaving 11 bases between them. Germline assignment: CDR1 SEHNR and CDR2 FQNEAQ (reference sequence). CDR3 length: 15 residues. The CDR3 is CASSFQGGAYNEQFF. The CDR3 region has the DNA TGTGCCAGCAGCTTCCAGGGTGGGGCCTACAATGAGCAGTTCTTC.

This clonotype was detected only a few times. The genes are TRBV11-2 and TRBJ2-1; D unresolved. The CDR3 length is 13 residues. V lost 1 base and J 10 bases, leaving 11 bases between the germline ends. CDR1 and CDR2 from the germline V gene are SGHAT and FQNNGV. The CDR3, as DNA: TGTGCCAGCAGCTTAGCCCCCATTCGAGAGCAGTTCTTC. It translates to CASSLAPIREQFF.

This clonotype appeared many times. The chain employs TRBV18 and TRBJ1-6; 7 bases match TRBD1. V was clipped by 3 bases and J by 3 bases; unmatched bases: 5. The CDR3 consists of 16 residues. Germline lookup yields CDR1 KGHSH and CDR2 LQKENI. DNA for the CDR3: TGTGCCAGCTCACCTCACGGACAGGACTATAATTCACCCCTCCACTTT. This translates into CASSPHGQDYNSPLHF.

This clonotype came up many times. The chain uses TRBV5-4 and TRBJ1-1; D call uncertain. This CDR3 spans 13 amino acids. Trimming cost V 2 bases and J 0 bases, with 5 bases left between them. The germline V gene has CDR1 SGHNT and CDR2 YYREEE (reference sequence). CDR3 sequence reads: CASSLQMNTEAFF. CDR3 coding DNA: TGTGCCAGCAGCTTACAGATGAACACTGAAGCTTTCTTT.

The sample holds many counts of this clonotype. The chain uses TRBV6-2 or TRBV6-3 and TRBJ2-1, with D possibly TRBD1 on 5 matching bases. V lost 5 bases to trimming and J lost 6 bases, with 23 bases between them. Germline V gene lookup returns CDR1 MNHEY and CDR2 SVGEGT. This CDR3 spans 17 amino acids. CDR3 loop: CASSDRKTGYRTNEQFF. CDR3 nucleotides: TGTGCCAGCAGTGACCGGAAAACAGGATATAGGACCAATGAGCAGTTCTTC.

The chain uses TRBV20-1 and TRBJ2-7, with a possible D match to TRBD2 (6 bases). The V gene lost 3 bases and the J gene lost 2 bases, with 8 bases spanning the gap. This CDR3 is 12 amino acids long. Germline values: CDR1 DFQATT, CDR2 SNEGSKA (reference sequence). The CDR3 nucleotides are TGCAGTGCTAGGGGACTTACCTACGAGCAGTACTTC. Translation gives CSARGLTYEQYF.

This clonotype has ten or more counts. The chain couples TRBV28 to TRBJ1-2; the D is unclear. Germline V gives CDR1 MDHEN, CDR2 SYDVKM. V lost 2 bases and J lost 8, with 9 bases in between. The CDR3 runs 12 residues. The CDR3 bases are TGTGCCAGCAGTTTAAGGAGGAGGGGCTACACCTTC. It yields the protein CASSLRRRGYTF.

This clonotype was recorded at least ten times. The DNA of the CDR3 is TGTGCCAGCAGCCCCCCACCACACTACAATGAGCAGTTCTTC. Translated, it gives CASSPPPHYNEQFF. The chain couples TRBV5-5 to TRBJ2-1; D remains ambiguous. The CDR3 runs 14 residues. Germline lookup yields CDR1 SGHKS and CDR2 YYEKEE (reference sequence). With 4 bases removed from V and 3 bases from J, the gap between germline ends came to 11 bases.

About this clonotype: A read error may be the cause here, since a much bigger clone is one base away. CDR3 DNA: TGTGCCAGCAGCCGCGCTTCCGGGGAGCAGTTTTTT. Translated: CASSRASGEQFF. The chain has TRBV7-8 and TRBJ2-2, with TRBD2 as a possible D gene (5 bases). CDR3 size: 12 residues. Germline V gene data show CDR1 as SGHVS and CDR2 as FQNEAQ.

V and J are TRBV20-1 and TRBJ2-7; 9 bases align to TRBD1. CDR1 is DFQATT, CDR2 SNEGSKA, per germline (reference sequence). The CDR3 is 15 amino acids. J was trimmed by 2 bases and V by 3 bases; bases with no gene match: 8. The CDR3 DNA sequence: TGCAGTGCTAGCTTCGGGACAGGGAATCCCTACGAGCAGTACTTC. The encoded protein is CSASFGTGNPYEQYF.

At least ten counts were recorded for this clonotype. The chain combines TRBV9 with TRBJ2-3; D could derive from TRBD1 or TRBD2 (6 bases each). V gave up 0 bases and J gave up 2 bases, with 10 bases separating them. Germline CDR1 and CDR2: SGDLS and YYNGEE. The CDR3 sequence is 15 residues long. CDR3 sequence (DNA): TGTGCCAGCAGCGTAGCGGCGGGACACACAGATACGCAGTATTTT. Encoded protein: CASSVAAGHTDTQYF.

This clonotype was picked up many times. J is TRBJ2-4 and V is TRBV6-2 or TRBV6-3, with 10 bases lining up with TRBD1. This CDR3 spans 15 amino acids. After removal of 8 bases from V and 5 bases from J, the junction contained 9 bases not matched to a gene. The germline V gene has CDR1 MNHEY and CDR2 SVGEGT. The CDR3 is CASGRPGTGENIQYF. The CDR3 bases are TGTGCCAGCGGGCGACCCGGGACAGGGGAAAACATTCAGTACTTC.

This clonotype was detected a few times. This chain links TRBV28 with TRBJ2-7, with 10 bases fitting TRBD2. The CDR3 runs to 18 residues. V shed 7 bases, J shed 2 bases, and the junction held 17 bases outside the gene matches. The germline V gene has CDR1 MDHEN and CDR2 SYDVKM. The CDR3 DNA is TGTGCCAGCATCCCATCGTTGGGGGCTAGCGGGAGTACCTACGAGCAGTACTTC. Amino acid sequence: CASIPSLGASGSTYEQYF. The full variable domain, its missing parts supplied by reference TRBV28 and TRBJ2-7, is DVKVTQSSRYLVKRTGEKVFLECVQDMDHENMFWYRQDPGLGLRLIYFSYDVKMKEKGDIPEGYSVSREKKERFSLILESASTNQTSMYLCASIPSLGASGSTYEQYFGPGTRLTVT.

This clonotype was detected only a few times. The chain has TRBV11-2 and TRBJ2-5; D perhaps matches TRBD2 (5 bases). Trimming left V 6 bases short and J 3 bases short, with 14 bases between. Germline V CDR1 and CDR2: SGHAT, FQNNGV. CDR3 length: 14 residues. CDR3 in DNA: TGTGCCAGCAGTCCCAGGTCGGGGAAAGAGACCCAGTACTTC. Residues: CASSPRSGKETQYF.

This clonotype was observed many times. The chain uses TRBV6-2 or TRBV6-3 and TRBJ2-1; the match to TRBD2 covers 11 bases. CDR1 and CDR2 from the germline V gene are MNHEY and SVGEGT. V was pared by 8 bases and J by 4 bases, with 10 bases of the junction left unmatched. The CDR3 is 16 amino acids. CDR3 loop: CASRNSGRAVYNEQFF. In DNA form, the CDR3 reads TGTGCCAGCCGCAATAGCGGGAGGGCCGTATACAATGAGCAGTTCTTC.

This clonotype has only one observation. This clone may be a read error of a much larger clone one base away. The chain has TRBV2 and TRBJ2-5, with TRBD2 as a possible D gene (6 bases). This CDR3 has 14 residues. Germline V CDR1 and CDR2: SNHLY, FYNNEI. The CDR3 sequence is CSSSEREPLGTQYF. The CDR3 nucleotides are TGTTCCAGCAGTGAACGGGAGCCCTTGGGGACCCAGTACTTC.

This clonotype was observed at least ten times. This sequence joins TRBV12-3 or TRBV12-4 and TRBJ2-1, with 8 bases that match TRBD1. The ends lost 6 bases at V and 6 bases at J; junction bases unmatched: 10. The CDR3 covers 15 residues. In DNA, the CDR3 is TGTGCCAGCAGAGATCCCCGGACAGGGAGCAATGAGCAGTTCTTC. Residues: CASRDPRTGSNEQFF.

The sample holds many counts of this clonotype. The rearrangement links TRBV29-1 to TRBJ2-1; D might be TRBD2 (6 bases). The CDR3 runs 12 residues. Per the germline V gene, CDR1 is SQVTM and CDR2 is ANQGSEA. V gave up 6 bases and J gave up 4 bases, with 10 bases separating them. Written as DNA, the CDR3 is TGCAGCGTGGGGGGAGCTTACAATGAGCAGTTCTTC. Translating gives CSVGGAYNEQFF.

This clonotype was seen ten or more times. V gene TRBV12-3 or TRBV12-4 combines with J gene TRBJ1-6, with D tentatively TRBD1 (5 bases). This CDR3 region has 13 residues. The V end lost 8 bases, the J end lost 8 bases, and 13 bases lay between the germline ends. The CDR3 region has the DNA TGTGCCAGCCGGGGCCTGGCCGATTCACCCCTCCACTTT. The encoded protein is CASRGLADSPLHF.